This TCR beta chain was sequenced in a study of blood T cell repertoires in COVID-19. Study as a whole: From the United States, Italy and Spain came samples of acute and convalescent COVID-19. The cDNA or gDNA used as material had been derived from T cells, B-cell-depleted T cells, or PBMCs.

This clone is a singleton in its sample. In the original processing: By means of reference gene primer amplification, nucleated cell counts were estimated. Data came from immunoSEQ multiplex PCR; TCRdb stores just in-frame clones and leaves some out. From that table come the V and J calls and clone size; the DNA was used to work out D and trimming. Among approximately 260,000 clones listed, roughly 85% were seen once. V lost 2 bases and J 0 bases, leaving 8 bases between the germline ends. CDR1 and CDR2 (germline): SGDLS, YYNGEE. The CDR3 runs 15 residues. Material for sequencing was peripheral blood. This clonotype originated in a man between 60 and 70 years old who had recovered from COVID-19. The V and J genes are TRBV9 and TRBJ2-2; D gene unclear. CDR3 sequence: CASSVPSSNTGELFF. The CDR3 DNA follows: TGTGCCAGCAGCGTTCCGAGCTCGAACACCGGGGAGCTGTTTTTT.